A single sample is the source of the 8 T cell receptor beta chains below, sequenced in a study of a mutant IDH1 vaccine in newly diagnosed glioma. Their antigen targets remain unknown. Time point denoted: week 35, safety follow-up. All doses held 300 ug of mutant IDH1 20-mer peptide, with topical imiquimod. Generated by immunoSEQ multiplex PCR, the TCRdb table keeps only in-frame clones and is missing some. The table has around 70,000 clones, around nine tenths seen once. Sequenced here: PBMCs, sampled from a glioma patient whose treatment included an IDH1 peptide vaccine. These receptors were taken from a man aged 30 to 39 with glioma.

This chain links TRBV5-4 with TRBJ1-3, with D uncertain. The CDR3 totals 14 residues. Trimming cost V 2 bases and J 5 bases, with 11 bases left between them. Germline V CDR1 and CDR2: SGHNT, YYREEE (reference sequence). CDR3 residues: CASSLAGRRNTIYF. CDR3 nucleotide sequence: TGTGCCAGCAGCTTAGCCGGACGGCGAAACACCATATATTTT.

This sequence joins TRBV7-2 and TRBJ2-3; 9 bases fit TRBD2. There are 16 residues in the CDR3. Trimming cost V 4 bases and J 3 bases; bases outside gene matches: 8. The germline CDR1 and CDR2 sequences are SGHTA and FQGNSA. The CDR3 coding sequence is TGTGCCAGCAGCTCCTTAAAGCGGGAGGTGACAGATACGCAGTATTTT. This translates into CASSSLKREVTDTQYF.

V gene TRBV14 combines with J gene TRBJ1-2; unclear D gene. V lost 4 bases and J 4 bases, leaving 10 bases between the germline ends. The germline V gene has CDR1 SGHDN and CDR2 FVKESK. The length of the CDR3 is 13 residues. CDR3 loop: CASSPGVGYGYTF. The CDR3 DNA follows: TGTGCCAGCAGCCCTGGTGTGGGCTATGGCTACACCTTC. Variable domain in full (rest from reference TRBV14 and TRBJ1-2): EAGVTQFPSHSVIEKGQTVTLRCDPISGHDNLYWYRRVMGKEIKFLLHFVKESKQDESGMPNNRFLAERTGGTYSTLKVQPAELEDSGVYFCASSPGVGYGYTFGSGTRLTVV.

This chain uses TRBV19 with TRBJ1-5; D gene unclear. There are 14 residues in the CDR3. The germline CDR1 and CDR2 sequences are LNHDA and SQIVND (reference sequence). V was cut by 1 base and J by 1 base, with 5 bases left in between. Here the CDR3 reads CASSIGLSNQPQHF. CDR3 nucleotide sequence: TGTGCCAGTAGTATAGGTTTGAGCAATCAGCCCCAGCATTTT.

This clone has only one observation. This sequence joins TRBV7-2 and TRBJ1-2; the D gene is possibly TRBD1 (6 bases). CDR3 length: 15 amino acids. The V gene lost 5 bases and the J gene lost 2 bases, with 15 bases spanning the gap. CDR1 SGHTA and CDR2 FQGNSA come from the germline V gene. The CDR3 sequence: CASSPAVGANYGYTF. The CDR3 nucleotides are TGTGCCAGCAGCCCGGCGGTGGGGGCCAACTATGGCTACACCTTC.

V usage is TRBV9 and J usage is TRBJ1-2, with D possibly TRBD1 on 6 matching bases. The germline CDR1 and CDR2 sequences are SGDLS and YYNGEE. Trimming shortened V by 2 bases and J by 5 bases, and 13 bases separated the two germline ends. The CDR3 runs 14 residues. The CDR3 bases are TGTGCCAGCAGCGTGTCACAGGGATCTTATGGCTACACCTTC. The encoded protein is CASSVSQGSYGYTF.

V and J are TRBV9 and TRBJ2-7; 10 bases match TRBD1. Germline CDR1 is SGDLS and CDR2 is YYNGEE. There are 15 residues in the CDR3. V lost 3 bases to trimming and J lost 2 bases; unmatched junction nucleotides: 5. The CDR3 DNA reads as TGTGCCAGCAGCGGATCCGGGACAGGGGCCTACGAGCAGTACTTC. It specifies CASSGSGTGAYEQYF.

The V call is TRBV5-1, the J call TRBJ2-6; no clear D. The germline gives CDR1 SGHRS, CDR2 YFSETQ. The CDR3 has 15 residues. V was cut by 1 base and J by 0 bases, with 5 bases left in between. CDR3 protein: CASSLRSSGANVLTF. The CDR3 nucleotides are TGCGCCAGCAGCTTGCGGAGCTCTGGGGCCAACGTCCTGACTTTC.